This T cell receptor beta chain was observed in a study of beta chain features in type 1 diabetes. Study findings and constraints: The naive, central memory and Treg TCRB repertoires showed an apparent similarity that was greater among patients than among healthy donors.

This CDR3 has 15 residues. The V and J ends lost 4 bases and 2 bases respectively, with 9 bases between them. In germline, CDR1 is MNHEY, CDR2 SVGAGI. Every bit of the isolated RNA underwent reverse transcription, so sequencing read expressed TCRB transcripts. For naive, central memory and regulatory T cell samples, reads averaged around 3.6 million. Sequenced by immunoSEQ multiplex PCR; TCRdb stores in-frame clones only, minus some. The top ten clones hold roughly 0.016% of a sample with 300,000 to 400,000 clones, roughly 11% of them seen once. A few counts support this clone. What it binds is not known.

Material for sequencing was naive CD4+ T cells from blood. This sequence was found in a woman between 25 and 40 years old in good health. The rearrangement links TRBV6-5 to TRBJ2-6; D gene unclear. The CDR3 DNA is TGTGCCAGCAGTTCCGGCGGAACTGGGGCCAACGTCCTGACTTTC. Its translation is CASSSGGTGANVLTF.